This note documents a single T cell receptor beta chain sequence. Its antigen is unknown. This specimen comes from a study of vaccination effects on CD4 cells after COVID-19. General study findings and limits: After vaccination, at late timepoints, clones induced by infection and by vaccine contracted markedly. From healthy vaccinees, only 1 of 255 vaccine-induced clones also reacted to common cold coronaviruses.

Germline V gene sequence: CDR1 MNHNS, CDR2 SASEGT. The CDR3 has 13 residues. V lost 1 base, J lost 7 bases, and 10 bases lay in between. Sequencing was preceded by expansion of antigen-specific CD4+ T cells with viral peptide pools in the ViraFEST assay. The culture ran for approximately 10 days before CD4+ T cells were isolated. Each vaccine recipient was nucleocapsid antibody negative and had no prior SARS-CoV-2 infection. The culture medium for a few million PBMC per well included 8.5 to 10 IU/ml IL-2 and 8.5 to 10 ug/ml peptides. Half the medium was replaced with IL-2 medium on days 3 and 7. Data came from immunoSEQ multiplex PCR; TCRdb stores just in-frame clones and leaves some out. This repertoire shows roughly 20,000 clones, around 72% found once; its top ten account for approximately 25%.

The sample consisted of CD4+ T cells from PBMCs cultured with HCoV-NL63 spike peptides, taken before COVID-19 vaccination. The receptor's source is a human donor who received a COVID-19 vaccine. The rearrangement joins TRBV6-1 to TRBJ1-2; D is uncertain. Written as DNA, the CDR3 is TGTGCCAGCAGTGAAGGAGGTCGGGGTGGCTACACCTTC. Residues: CASSEGGRGGYTF.